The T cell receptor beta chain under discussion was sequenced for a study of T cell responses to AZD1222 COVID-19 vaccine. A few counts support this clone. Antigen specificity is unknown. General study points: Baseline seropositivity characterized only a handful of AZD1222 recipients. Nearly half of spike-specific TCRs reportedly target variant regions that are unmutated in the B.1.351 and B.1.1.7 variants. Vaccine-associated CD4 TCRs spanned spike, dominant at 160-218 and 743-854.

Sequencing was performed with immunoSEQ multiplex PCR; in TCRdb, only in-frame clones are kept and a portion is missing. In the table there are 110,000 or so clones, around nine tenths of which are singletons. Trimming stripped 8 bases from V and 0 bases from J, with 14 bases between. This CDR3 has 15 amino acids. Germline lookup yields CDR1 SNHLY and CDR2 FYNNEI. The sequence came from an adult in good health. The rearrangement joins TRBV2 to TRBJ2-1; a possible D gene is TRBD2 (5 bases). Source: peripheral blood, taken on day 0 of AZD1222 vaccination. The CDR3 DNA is TGTGCCAGCCCCAGAGGGCCGAGCTCCTACAATGAGCAGTTCTTC. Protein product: CASPRGPSSYNEQFF.